These T cell receptor beta chains were read from a single sample in a study of somatic mutations in cytotoxic T cells in rheumatoid arthritis. The table came from immunoSEQ multiplex PCR; TCRdb's copy has only in-frame clones and leaves some out. Of some 8,700 clones detected, 60% to 80% appear once; the ten largest clones hold 35% to 40%. The sample comprised CD8+ T cells sorted from blood. The receptors stem from a woman aged 50 to 65 in good health. The CDR3 runs from the conserved cysteine through the conserved F or W. D genes are given only for firm matches. The size entry is marked missing in some rows and otherwise reads once, few, many or a size class.

>.|TRBJ2-1|.|TRBV7-3
TGTGCCAGCAGCTTAAGTCCAGGTGCTACCTACAATGAGCAGTTCTTC
CASSLSPGATYNEQFF
>TRBD1|TRBJ2-7|medium-sized|TRBV29-1
TGCAGCGCTGCGACAGGGGACTCCTACGAGCAGTACTTC
CSAATGDSYEQYF
>TRBD1|TRBJ2-7|.|TRBV29-1
TGCAGCGTTGAGATCCGGACAGGGGTCCCCTACGAGCAGTACTTC
CSVEIRTGVPYEQYF
>.|TRBJ2-7|.|TRBV11-3
TGTGCCAGCAGCTTAGTATCTTTAGGGGGCTACGAGCAGTACTTC
CASSLVSLGGYEQYF
>.|TRBJ1-1|.|TRBV27
TGTGCCAGCAGTACCACCCCTATCTTGGGAGCTGAAGCTTTCTTT
CASSTTPILGAEAFF
>TRBD1|TRBJ2-7|few|TRBV4-1
TGCGCCAGCAGCCAGGACAGGGGTATCTACGAGCAGTACTTC
CASSQDRGIYEQYF
>.|TRBJ1-4|.|TRBV19
TGTGCCAGTAGTATTAAGAAGAGTAATGAAAAACTGTTTTTT
CASSIKKSNEKLFF
>.|TRBJ2-1|.|TRBV11-2
TGTGCCAGCAGCGAGAGGGCAGGACCGAACAATGAGCAGTTCTTC
CASSERAGPNNEQFF
>.|TRBJ1-6|.|TRBV23-1
TGCGCCAGCAGTCAAGCGAATCGATGGGCGGGCCATACCTCACCCCTCCACTTT
CASSQANRWAGHTSPLHF
>TRBD2|TRBJ2-7|.|TRBV5-1
TGCGCCAGCAGCTCTCTAGCGGGGATGATTTACGAGCAGTACTTC
CASSSLAGMIYEQYF
>.|TRBJ1-5|.|TRBV6-1
TGTGCCAGCAGTGTGATAGGGGGTGAATTCGATCAGCCCCAGCATTTT
CASSVIGGEFDQPQHF
>.|TRBJ2-5|.|TRBV5-5
TGTGCCAGCAGTCCGGGACTCCAGTATGCCGGAGAGACCCAGTACTTC
CASSPGLQYAGETQYF
>.|TRBJ2-1|.|TRBV27
TGTGCCAGCAGTAAGGGACAAGGGTACAATGAGCAGTTCTTC
CASSKGQGYNEQFF
>TRBD2|TRBJ2-1|.|TRBV27
TGTGCCAGCAGTACTAGCGGGGCCAATGAGCAGTTCTTC
CASSTSGANEQFF
>TRBD2|TRBJ2-1|.|TRBV25-1
TGTGCCAGCGGAGAGACTAGCATCAATGAGCAGTTCTTC
CASGETSINEQFF
>.|TRBJ2-2|.|TRBV7-8
TGTGCCAGCAGCGGGGGGGCAGGGGAGGTCGGGGAGCTGTTTTTT
CASSGGAGEVGELFF
>.|TRBJ2-2|.|TRBV29-1
TGCAGCGTTGAATTCGCAGGGAAGGACACCGGGGAGCTGTTTTTT
CSVEFAGKDTGELFF
>.|TRBJ2-3|.|TRBV7-9
TGTGCCAGCAGCTTAGGAGCCCTTCTCGGCACAGATACGCAGTATTTT
CASSLGALLGTDTQYF
>.|TRBJ2-7|once|TRBV27
TGTGCCAGCAGCCTCCCAGGGGCTACATTCTACGAGCAGTACTTC
CASSLPGATFYEQYF
>TRBD2|TRBJ2-5|.|TRBV4-1
TGCGCCAGCAGCCACCGGACTAGCCCAGACCAAGAGACCCAGTACTTC
CASSHRTSPDQETQYF
>TRBD1|TRBJ2-1|.|TRBV6-1
TGTGCCAGCAGTGATCCCGGGACAGGGTTAGGTGAGCAGTTCTTC
CASSDPGTGLGEQFF
>TRBD2|TRBJ2-5|once|TRBV6-5
TGTGCCAGCAGTGCCGGACTAGCGGGGGCATTTACCCAGTACTTC
CASSAGLAGAFTQYF
>TRBD2|TRBJ2-1|.|TRBV7-9
TGTGCCAGCAGCTTACACGCGGGGGGGCCTGGCAATGAGCAGTTCTTC
CASSLHAGGPGNEQFF
>.|TRBJ1-1|.|TRBV7-9
TGTGCCAGCAGCTACGGAGGGAACACTGAAGCTTTCTTT
CASSYGGNTEAFF
>TRBD2|TRBJ2-1|once|TRBV5-6
TGTGCCAGCAGCCCGACTAGCTGGGTAAATGAGCAGTTCTTC
CASSPTSWVNEQFF
>.|TRBJ2-7|.|TRBV7-6
TGTGCCAGCAGCCCTGGGGCGGGGAGTGGCTACGAGCAGTACTTC
CASSPGAGSGYEQYF
>.|TRBJ2-7|once|TRBV5-5
TGTGCCAGCAGCCCGCCTGTTCACACCTACGAGCAGTACTTC
CASSPPVHTYEQYF
>.|TRBJ1-4|.|TRBV5-1
TGCGCCAGCAGATCCCTGTGGGGGGCAACTAATGAAAAACTGTTTTTT
CASRSLWGATNEKLFF
>TRBD1|TRBJ1-1|.|TRBV2
TGTGCCAGCGGGAACCCGGGACAGGGGGACACTGAAGCTTTCTTT
CASGNPGQGDTEAFF
>TRBD1|TRBJ1-1|.|TRBV10-2
TGCGCCAGCACCGGGACAGGGACCATGAACACTGAAGCTTTCTTT
CASTGTGTMNTEAFF
>TRBD1|TRBJ1-2|medium-sized|TRBV29-1
TGCAGCGTCTTCACAGGGGGCCGTTCCTATGGCTACACCTTC
CSVFTGGRSYGYTF
>.|TRBJ1-1|few|TRBV30
TGTGCCTGGACCAGTTCTCCCAGTGAAGCTTTCTTT
CAWTSSPSEAFF
>.|TRBJ1-2|.|TRBV5-6
TGTGCCAGCAGCTTCGGACTAGGCTATGGCTACACCTTC
CASSFGLGYGYTF